This TCR beta chain was recovered during a study of early T cells in non-severe SARS-CoV-2 infection. On the study more broadly: Sequencing targeted bulk RNA from unsorted whole blood, leaving chains unpaired.

Unique molecular identifiers were attached to individual cDNA molecules. Using its own MiXCR run on the 5' RACE reads, TCRdb lists one record per CDR3 protein. The top ten hold 20% to 25% of the sample, which has 35,000 to 45,000 distinct CDR3 sequences, under 7% seen once. There are many counts of this clonotype. Trimming shortened V by 4 bases and J by 4 bases, and 10 bases separated the two germline ends. Germline V gene lookup returns CDR1 SQVTM and CDR2 ANQGSEA. The CDR3 extends over 12 amino acids. The chain recombines TRBV29-1 with TRBJ1-2; D not certain. This sequence originates from an adult who was a healthcare worker with PCR-confirmed SARS-CoV-2 infection or an uninfected control (not recorded which). The sequencing here drew on whole blood, taken at baseline. The CDR3 sequence is CSVGVNSYGYTF. The CDR3 DNA is TGCAGCGTTGGTGTGAACTCCTATGGCTACACCTTC.